This passage covers 14 T cell receptor beta chains from one sample sequenced in a study of cytomegalovirus exposure and HLA in healthy donors. TCRdb's table, derived via immunoSEQ multiplex PCR, lists solely in-frame clones and lacks some. This table holds 250,000 or so clones, roughly 87% found once. Sequencing was done on a sample of PBMCs. The origin of the receptors is a man aged 18 to 35 in good health and CMV-seropositive.

V and J are TRBV30 and TRBJ2-5; 8 positions match TRBD1. V dropped 6 bases and J dropped 4; count of bases not matched to a gene: 7. CDR3 size: 13 residues. Looked up from germline, CDR1 is GTSNPN and CDR2 is SVGIG (reference sequence). CDR3 DNA sequence: TGTGCCTGCCAACGACAGGGGATAGAGACCCAGTACTTC. The encoded protein is CACQRQGIETQYF.

A few counts support this clone. The V gene is TRBV28, the J gene TRBJ2-2; maybe TRBD1 (6 bases). The V gene's germline CDR1 is MDHEN and CDR2 SYDVKM. V shed 3 bases and J shed 3 bases, with 17 bases lying between them. This CDR3 comprises 17 residues. CDR3 protein: CASSLGAQGIYTGELFF. The DNA for the CDR3 is TGTGCCAGCAGTTTGGGGGCTCAGGGGATTTACACCGGGGAGCTGTTTTTT.

The CDR3 nucleotides are TGCAGCGTAAGGACTAGCGGGAGGGCCGGAACCGGGGAGCTGTTTTTT. Encoded protein: CSVRTSGRAGTGELFF. The rearrangement joins TRBV29-1 to TRBJ2-2, with 15 bases identical to TRBD2. V was clipped by 6 bases and J by 5 bases; unmatched bases: 7. The CDR3 consists of 16 residues. Germline CDR1 reads SQVTM; CDR2 reads ANQGSEA.

The chain carries TRBV4-2 and TRBJ2-5; D is possibly TRBD2 (6 bases). V was shortened by 1 base and J by 2 bases, with 8 bases between the two germline ends. CDR1 is LGHNA, CDR2 YNFKEQ, per germline. The CDR3 consists of 14 residues. This CDR3 reads CASSQAGLQETQYF. The CDR3 nucleotides are TGTGCCAGCAGCCAAGCGGGACTTCAAGAGACCCAGTACTTC.

Here the CDR3 DNA reads TGCGCCAGCAGCGCTCCCGGGACAGGGGATCAGACCGGGGAGCTGTTTTTT. It is translated as CASSAPGTGDQTGELFF. This rearrangement joins TRBV5-1 to TRBJ2-2, with 10 bases matching TRBD1. J lost 5 bases, V lost 4 bases, and 11 bases had no gene match. This CDR3 is 17 amino acids long. CDR1 is SGHRS, CDR2 YFSETQ, per germline.

Worth noting for this clone: This is likely an artifact of a read error, given a far larger clone one base away. The chain employs TRBV27 and TRBJ2-2; D gene unclear. Germline assignment: CDR1 MNHEY and CDR2 SMNVEV (reference sequence). The CDR3 is made up of 14 amino acids. Trimming pared 2 bases from V and 0 bases from J, leaving 4 bases between. CDR3: CASSLGSNTGELFF. DNA for the CDR3: TGTGCCAGCAGTTTAGGGTCGAACACCGGGGAGCTGTTTTTT.

J is TRBJ2-6 and V is TRBV27, with D tentatively TRBD1 (6 bases). V was pared by 7 bases and J by 1 base, with 8 bases between. The length of the CDR3 is 14 residues. Germline CDR1 is MNHEY and CDR2 is SMNVEV (reference sequence). CDR3 coding DNA: TGTGCCAGCACAGGGGCTTCTGGGGCCAACGTCCTGACTTTC. Its protein is CASTGASGANVLTF.

This sequence joins TRBV4-2 and TRBJ1-2, with 10 bases that match TRBD1. The CDR3 is 16 residues long. Germline values: CDR1 LGHNA, CDR2 YNFKEQ. The V segment lost 0 bases and the J segment 2 bases; nucleotides outside the gene matches: 3. Here the CDR3 reads CASSQDKGQGNYGYTF. CDR3 nucleotide sequence: TGTGCCAGCAGCCAAGATAAGGGACAGGGGAACTATGGCTACACCTTC.

Concerning this clone itself: The missing conserved phenylalanine or tryptophan at the end of this CDR3 makes a read error likely. No DNA is shown, since the ends of the CDR3 on it are uncertain; the CDR3 is the one TCRdb lists. The CDR3 region is CASSQQGGL. This rearrangement joins TRBV4-2 to TRBJ2-7. Germline CDR1 is LGHNA and CDR2 is YNFKEQ. The CDR3 contains 9 residues when both ends are counted.

V is TRBV5-6 and J is TRBJ2-7, with 14 bases fitting TRBD2. After removal of 7 bases from V and 9 bases from J, the junction contained 12 bases not matched to a gene. Germline lookup yields CDR1 SGHDT and CDR2 YYEEEE. The CDR3 runs 15 residues. DNA of the CDR3: TGTGCCAGCGGACCATGGGGACTAGCGGGAGCCGCGCAGTACTTC. This sequence encodes CASGPWGLAGAAQYF.

About this clone: This same CDR3 is encoded by further DNA sequences in the sample. V is TRBV27 and J is TRBJ1-5; D call uncertain. V lost 4 bases and J lost 2, with 6 bases in between. The V gene's germline CDR1 is MNHEY and CDR2 SMNVEV (reference sequence). CDR3 size: 13 residues. CDR3 sequence: CASSSAGNQPQHF. The CDR3, as DNA: TGTGCCAGCAGTTCGGCAGGCAATCAGCCCCAGCATTTT.

The chain is built from TRBV5-1 and TRBJ2-1; unclear D gene. The CDR3 consists of 16 residues. V was shortened by 0 bases and J by 0 bases, with 10 bases between the two germline ends. CDR1 is SGHRS and CDR2 is YFSETQ in the germline V gene. The CDR3, as DNA: TGCGCCAGCAGCTTGGACACCGTGAGCTCCTACAATGAGCAGTTCTTC. Protein product: CASSLDTVSSYNEQFF.

This clone has just one count. The chain is built from TRBV30 and TRBJ2-7; D is unresolved. The length of the CDR3 is 15 residues. The germline V and J ends were trimmed by 4 bases and 0 bases, with 16 bases remaining between them. CDR1 is GTSNPN and CDR2 is SVGIG in the germline V gene (reference sequence). In nucleotides, the CDR3 is TGTGCCTGGATAAAGGGTCGTTTTCCCTCCTACGAGCAGTACTTC. This translates into CAWIKGRFPSYEQYF.

CDR3 sequence: CASKGGSWDEQYF. The CDR3 DNA is TGTGCCAGCAAAGGAGGCTCCTGGGACGAGCAGTACTTC. V is TRBV6-1 and J is TRBJ2-7, with D perhaps TRBD2 (5 bases). Looked up from germline, CDR1 is MNHNS and CDR2 is SASEGT. The ends were cut back, 7 bases at V and 5 bases at J, with 15 bases in the middle. The length of the CDR3 is 13 residues.